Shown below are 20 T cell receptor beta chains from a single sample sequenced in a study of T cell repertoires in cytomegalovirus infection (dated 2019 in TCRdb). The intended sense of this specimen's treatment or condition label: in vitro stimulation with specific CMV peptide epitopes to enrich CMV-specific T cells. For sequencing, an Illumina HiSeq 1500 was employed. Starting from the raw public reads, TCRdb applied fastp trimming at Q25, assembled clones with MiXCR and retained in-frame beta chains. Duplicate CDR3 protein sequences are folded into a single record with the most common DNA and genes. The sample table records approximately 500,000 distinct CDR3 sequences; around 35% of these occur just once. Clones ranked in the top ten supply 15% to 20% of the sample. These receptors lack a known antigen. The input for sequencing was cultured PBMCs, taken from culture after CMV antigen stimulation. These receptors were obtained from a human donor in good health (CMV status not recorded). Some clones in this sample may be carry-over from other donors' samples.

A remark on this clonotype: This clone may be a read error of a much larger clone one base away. The CDR3 sequence is CASSLSGTTGELFF. The CDR3 coding sequence is TGTGCCAGCAGCTTAAGTGGGACCACCGGGGAGCTGTTTTTT. V is TRBV7-3 and J is TRBJ2-2; D may match TRBD1 or TRBD2 (5 bases each). CDR3 length: 14 residues. The germline CDR1 and CDR2 sequences are SGHTA and FQGTGA. V was trimmed by 1 base and J by 4 bases, leaving 7 bases between them.

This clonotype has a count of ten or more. The CDR3 is CASSPLSSGETQYF. In nucleotides, the CDR3 is TGTGCCAGCAGCCCTCTTTCTAGCGGGGAGACCCAGTACTTC. This chain links TRBV7-6 with TRBJ2-5, with 8 bases aligning to TRBD2. V lost 5 bases and J lost 5; bases outside the gene matches: 7. The CDR3 totals 14 residues. Germline assignment: CDR1 SGHVS and CDR2 FNYEAQ.

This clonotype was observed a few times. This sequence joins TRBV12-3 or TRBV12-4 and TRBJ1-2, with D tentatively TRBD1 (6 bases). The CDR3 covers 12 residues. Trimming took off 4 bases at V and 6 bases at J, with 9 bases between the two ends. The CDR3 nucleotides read TGTGCCAGCAGTTACGCAGGGGATGGCTACACCTTC. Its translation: CASSYAGDGYTF.

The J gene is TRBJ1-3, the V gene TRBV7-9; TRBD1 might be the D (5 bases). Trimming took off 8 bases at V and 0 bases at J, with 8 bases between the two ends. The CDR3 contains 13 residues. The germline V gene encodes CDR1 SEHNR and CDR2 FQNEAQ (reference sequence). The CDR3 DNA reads TGTGCCAGCCAGACAGACTCTGGAAACACCATATATTTT. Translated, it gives CASQTDSGNTIYF.

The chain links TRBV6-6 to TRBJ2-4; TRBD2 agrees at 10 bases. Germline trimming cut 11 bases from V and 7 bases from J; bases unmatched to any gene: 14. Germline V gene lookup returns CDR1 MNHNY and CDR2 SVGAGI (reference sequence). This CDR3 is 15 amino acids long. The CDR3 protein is CAGGGISGRRNIQYF. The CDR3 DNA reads TGTGCCGGAGGTGGCATTAGCGGGAGGAGGAACATTCAGTACTTC.

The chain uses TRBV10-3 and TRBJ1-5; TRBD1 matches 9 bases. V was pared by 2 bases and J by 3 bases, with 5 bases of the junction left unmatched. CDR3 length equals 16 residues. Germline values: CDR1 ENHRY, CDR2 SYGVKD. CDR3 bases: TGTGCCATCAGTGAGGTGGACAGGGGCTTCAATCAGCCCCAGCATTTT. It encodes CAISEVDRGFNQPQHF.

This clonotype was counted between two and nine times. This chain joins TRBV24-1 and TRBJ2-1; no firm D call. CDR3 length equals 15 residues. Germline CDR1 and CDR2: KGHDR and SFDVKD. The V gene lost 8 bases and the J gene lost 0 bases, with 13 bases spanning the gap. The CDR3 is CATMGSSGSYNEQFF. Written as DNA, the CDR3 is TGTGCCACCATGGGCAGTTCGGGCTCCTACAATGAGCAGTTCTTC.

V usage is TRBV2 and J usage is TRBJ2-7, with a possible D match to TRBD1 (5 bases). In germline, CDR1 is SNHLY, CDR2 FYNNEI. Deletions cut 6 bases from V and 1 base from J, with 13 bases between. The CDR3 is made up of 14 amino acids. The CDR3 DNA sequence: TGTGCCAGCAGGACCAGGGTTCTATCCTACGAGCAGTACTTC. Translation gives CASRTRVLSYEQYF.

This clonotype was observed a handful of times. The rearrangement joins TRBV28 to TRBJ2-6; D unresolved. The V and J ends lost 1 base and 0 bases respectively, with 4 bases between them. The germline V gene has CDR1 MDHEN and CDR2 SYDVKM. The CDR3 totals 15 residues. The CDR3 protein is CASSLYASGANVLTF. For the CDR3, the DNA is TGTGCCAGCAGTTTATATGCCTCTGGGGCCAACGTCCTGACTTTC.

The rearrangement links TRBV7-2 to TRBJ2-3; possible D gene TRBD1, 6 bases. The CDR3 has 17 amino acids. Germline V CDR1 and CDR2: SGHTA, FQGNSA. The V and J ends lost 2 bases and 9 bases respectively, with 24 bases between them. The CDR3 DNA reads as TGTGCCAGCAGCTTATCCCCCGGCCACTTGGCCACAGGGACGCAGTATTTT. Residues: CASSLSPGHLATGTQYF.

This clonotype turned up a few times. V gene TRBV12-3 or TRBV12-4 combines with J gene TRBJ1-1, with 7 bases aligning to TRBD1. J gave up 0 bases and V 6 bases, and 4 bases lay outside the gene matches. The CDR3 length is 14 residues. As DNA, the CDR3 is TGTGCCAGCAGGGGACAGTTCATGAACACTGAAGCTTTCTTT. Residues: CASRGQFMNTEAFF.

The CDR3 coding sequence is TGTGCCAGTAGTCCTTACAGGGATGGCAATCAGCCCCAGCATTTT. It encodes CASSPYRDGNQPQHF. The V and J genes are TRBV19 and TRBJ1-5; D is possibly TRBD1 (6 bases). The CDR3 has 15 amino acids. The germline CDR1 and CDR2 sequences are LNHDA and SQIVND (reference sequence). V was pared by 5 bases and J by 2 bases, with 13 bases between. Full variable domain (missing parts from reference TRBV19 and TRBJ1-5): DGGITQSPKYLFRKEGQNVTLSCEQNLNHDAMYWYRQDPGQGLRLIYYSQIVNDFQKGDIAEGYSVSREKKESFPLTVTSAQKNPTAFYLCASSPYRDGNQPQHFGDGTRLSIL.

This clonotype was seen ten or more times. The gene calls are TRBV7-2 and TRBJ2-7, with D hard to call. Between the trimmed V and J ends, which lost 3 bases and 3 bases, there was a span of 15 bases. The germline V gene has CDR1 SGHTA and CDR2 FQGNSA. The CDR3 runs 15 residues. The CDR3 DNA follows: TGTGCCAGCAGCTTTGCCTCGAAAGGGCACTACGAGCAGTACTTC. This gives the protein CASSFASKGHYEQYF.

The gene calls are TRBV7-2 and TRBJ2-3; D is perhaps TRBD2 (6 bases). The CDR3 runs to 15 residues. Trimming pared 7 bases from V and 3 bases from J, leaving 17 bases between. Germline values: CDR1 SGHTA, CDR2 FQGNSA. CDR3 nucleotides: TGTGCCAGCACTAATCTAGCGACCCGGACAGATACGCAGTATTTT. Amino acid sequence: CASTNLATRTDTQYF.

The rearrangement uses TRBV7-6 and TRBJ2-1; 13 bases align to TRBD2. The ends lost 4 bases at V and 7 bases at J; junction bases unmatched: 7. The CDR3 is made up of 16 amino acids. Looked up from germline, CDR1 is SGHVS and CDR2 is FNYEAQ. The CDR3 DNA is TGTGCCAGCAGCTCGCCTTGGACTAGCGGGAGTAATGAGCAGTTCTTC. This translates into CASSSPWTSGSNEQFF.

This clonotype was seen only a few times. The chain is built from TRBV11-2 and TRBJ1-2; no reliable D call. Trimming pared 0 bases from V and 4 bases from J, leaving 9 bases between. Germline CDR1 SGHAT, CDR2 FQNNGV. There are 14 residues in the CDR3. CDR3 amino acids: CASSLEDQIYGYTF. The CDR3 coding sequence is TGTGCCAGCAGCTTAGAGGATCAGATCTATGGCTACACCTTC.

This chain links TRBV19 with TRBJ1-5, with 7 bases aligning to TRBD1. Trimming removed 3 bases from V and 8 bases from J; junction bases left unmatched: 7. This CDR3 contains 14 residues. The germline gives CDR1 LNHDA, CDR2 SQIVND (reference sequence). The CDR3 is CASSISAGGKPQHF. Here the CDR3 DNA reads TGTGCCAGTAGTATCTCGGCAGGGGGGAAGCCCCAGCATTTT.

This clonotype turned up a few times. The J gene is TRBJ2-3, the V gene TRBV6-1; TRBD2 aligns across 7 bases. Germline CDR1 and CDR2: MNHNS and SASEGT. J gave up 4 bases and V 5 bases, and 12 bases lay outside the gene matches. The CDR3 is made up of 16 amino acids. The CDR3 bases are TGTGCCAGCAGTTATAGGTACCCGGGAGGTGCAGATACGCAGTATTTT. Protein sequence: CASSYRYPGGADTQYF.

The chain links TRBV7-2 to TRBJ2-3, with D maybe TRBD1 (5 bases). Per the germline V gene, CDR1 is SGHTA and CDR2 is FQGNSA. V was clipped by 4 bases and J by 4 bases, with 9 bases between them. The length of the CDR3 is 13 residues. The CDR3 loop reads CASSSREADTQYF. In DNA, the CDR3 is TGTGCCAGCAGCTCCAGGGAAGCAGATACGCAGTATTTT.

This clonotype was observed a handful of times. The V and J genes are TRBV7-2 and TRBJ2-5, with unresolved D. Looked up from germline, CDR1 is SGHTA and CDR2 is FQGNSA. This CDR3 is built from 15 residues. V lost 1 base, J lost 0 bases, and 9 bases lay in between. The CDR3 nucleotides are TGTGCCAGCAGCTTAGTCAGAATTTACCAAGAGACCCAGTACTTC. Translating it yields CASSLVRIYQETQYF. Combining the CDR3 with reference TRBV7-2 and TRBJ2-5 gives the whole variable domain GAGVSQSPSNKVTEKGKDVELRCDPISGHTALYWYRQSLGQGLEFLIYFQGNSAPDKSGLPSDRFSAERTGGSVSTLTIQRTQQEDSAVYLCASSLVRIYQETQYFGPGTRLLVL.